Listed here is a single T cell receptor (beta chain). Its antigen remains unidentified. The sample originates from a study of cytomegalovirus exposure and HLA in healthy donors. Study-level points and caveats: Some V segments (TRBV6-2 and TRBV6-3 among them) were excluded as indistinguishable.

Germline V gene data show CDR1 as KGHSH and CDR2 as LQKENI. V lost 6 bases, J lost 3 bases, and 6 bases stayed unmatched. The CDR3 is 15 amino acids. Healthy bone marrow donors made up the donor group. In the PCR, 60 Vbeta and 13 Jbeta primers were used. Libraries were prepared by immunoSEQ multiplex PCR; TCRdb keeps only in-frame clonotypes and omits some of them. The sample holds about 260,000 clones, about four fifths seen once. The source material was PBMCs. The source is a woman aged 40-49 years in good health and CMV-seropositive. V and J are TRBV18 and TRBJ2-3; 10 bases match TRBD1. The CDR3 nucleotides are TGTGCCAGCTCCCCAACGGACAGGGGGACAGATACGCAGTATTTT. It encodes CASSPTDRGTDTQYF.